Here is one T cell receptor beta chain with its context. This clone was observed a single time. Its antigen is currently not known. Base qualities are missing; no much larger clone stands one base away. Libraries were prepared through the immunoSEQ multiplex PCR assay. The table was pulled from immuneACCESS by TCRdb, which kept in-frame rearrangements only. Such tables lose some clones; where checked, under half of the loss comes from unresolved V genes, and the rest has no known cause. The sample table records about 14,000 clones; around 72% of these occur just once. Around 20% of the sample belongs to the ten largest clones. The sample is drawn from a study of T cells after somatic rescue of genetic block (dated by TCRdb to 2019 to 2021). Notes on the research overall: The study assessed how robust, over the long term, a T-cell system was when the system had developed through somatic rescue of a genetic block in T-cell development.

The sequenced sample was peripheral blood mononuclear cells (PBMCs). This clonotype originated in a boy aged 5-17 years.

The CDR3 reads as follows: CASVRALRWEQYF. In nucleotides, the sequence is TGTGCCAGTGTTCGGGCTCTAAGGTGGGAGCAGTACTTC. Here the chain combines TRBV2 and TRBJ2-7; the D gene is not confidently resolved. The CDR3 sequence holds 13 residues, the cysteine and phenylalanine included. The kept DNA is CDR3 alone, 39 bases in frame from the first base. Between the V and J ends, shortened by 9 bases and 7 bases respectively, the junction contains 19 bases. The germline V gene yields SNHLY for CDR1 and FYNNEI for CDR2.